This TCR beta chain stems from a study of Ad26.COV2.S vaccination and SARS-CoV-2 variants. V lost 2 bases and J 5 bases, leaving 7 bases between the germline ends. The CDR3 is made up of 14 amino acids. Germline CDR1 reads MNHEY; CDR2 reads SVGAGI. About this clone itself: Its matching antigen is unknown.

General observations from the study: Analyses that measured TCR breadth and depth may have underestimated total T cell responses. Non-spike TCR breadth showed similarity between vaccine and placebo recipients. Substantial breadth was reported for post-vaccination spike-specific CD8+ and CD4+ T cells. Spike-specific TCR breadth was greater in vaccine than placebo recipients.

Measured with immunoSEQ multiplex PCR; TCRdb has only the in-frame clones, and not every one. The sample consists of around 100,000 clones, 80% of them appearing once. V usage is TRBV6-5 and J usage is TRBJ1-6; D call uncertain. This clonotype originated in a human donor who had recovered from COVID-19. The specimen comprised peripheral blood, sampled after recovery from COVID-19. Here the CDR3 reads CASSYRTNNSPLHF. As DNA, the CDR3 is TGTGCCAGCAGTTACAGAACAAATAATTCACCCCTCCACTTT.